Listed here are 15 T cell receptor beta chains from one sample, sequenced in a study of shared clonotypes between healthy human individuals. The assay was immunoSEQ multiplex PCR, and TCRdb's table has in-frame clones only and misses some. The top ten hold roughly 1.2% of the sample, which has 1.4 million to 1.5 million clones, roughly 96% seen once. The material sequenced was naive CD4+ T cells sorted from blood. Documented subset: CD45RA+ positively selected. Receptors were obtained from a man in his thirties or forties in good health.

V is TRBV15 and J is TRBJ1-1, with D unresolved. The CDR3 spans 13 residues. Trimming pared 5 bases from V and 1 base from J, leaving 8 bases between. The germline CDR1 and CDR2 sequences are LNHNV and YYDKDF (reference sequence). The CDR3 loop is CATSPDPNTEAFF. CDR3 sequence (DNA): TGTGCCACCAGCCCAGACCCGAACACTGAAGCTTTCTTT.

This clone has more than one count but fewer than ten. The chain couples TRBV5-6 to TRBJ2-2; D ambiguous. The germline V and J ends were trimmed by 4 bases and 8 bases, with 9 bases remaining between them. The CDR3 loop spans 12 amino acids. Germline loops: CDR1 SGHDT, CDR2 YYEEEE. The CDR3 sequence: CASSVLSGELFF. The DNA of the CDR3 is TGTGCCAGCAGCGTCCTTTCTGGGGAGCTGTTTTTT.

This clone was seen a single time. V gene TRBV18 combines with J gene TRBJ1-4, with 7 nucleotides matching TRBD1. This CDR3 region has 14 residues. Germline V gene data show CDR1 as KGHSH and CDR2 as LQKENI. V dropped 4 bases and J dropped 4; count of bases not matched to a gene: 3. The CDR3: CASSLGQNNEKLFF. CDR3 bases: TGTGCCAGCTCACTGGGACAGAATAATGAAAAACTGTTTTTT.

CDR3: CSVGGNYEQYF. CDR3 bases: TGCAGCGTGGGGGGTAACTACGAGCAGTACTTC. This sequence joins TRBV20-1 and TRBJ2-7; possible D gene TRBD2, 6 bases. Germline values: CDR1 DFQATT, CDR2 SNEGSKA (reference sequence). The CDR3 sequence is 11 residues long.

The chain recombines TRBV6-1 with TRBJ2-1, with D possibly being TRBD1 or TRBD2 (5 bases each). The CDR3 consists of 15 residues. Trimming took 7 bases from V and 3 from J, leaving 16 bases between them. Per germline, CDR1 MNHNS and CDR2 SASEGT. The CDR3 region is CASMAPGRVYNEQFF. CDR3 nucleotide sequence: TGTGCCAGCATGGCCCCGGGGCGAGTCTACAATGAGCAGTTCTTC.

This clone appeared once. The chain combines TRBV28 with TRBJ2-7; 7 bases map to TRBD2. The junction had 14 bases not matched to a gene; V was cut back by 3 bases and J by 0 bases. Germline V gene data show CDR1 as MDHEN and CDR2 as SYDVKM. This CDR3 contains 18 residues. The CDR3 coding sequence is TGTGCCAGCAGTTTTAGTTTCGTGAGCGCGGGAGCCTCCTACGAGCAGTACTTC. Translated, it gives CASSFSFVSAGASYEQYF.

The gene calls are TRBV12-5 and TRBJ1-2; D is undetermined. Trimming pared 2 bases from V and 2 bases from J, leaving 0 bases between. Germline V gives CDR1 LGHNT, CDR2 FRNRAP. This CDR3 has 11 residues. The CDR3 is CASGLNYGYTF. CDR3 in DNA: TGTGCTAGTGGTTTGAACTATGGCTACACCTTC.

CDR3 sequence (DNA): TGTGCCAGCAGCTTGGGGGTCTCCTACGAGCAGTACTTC. Protein product: CASSLGVSYEQYF. V usage is TRBV11-2 and J usage is TRBJ2-7; the D gene could be TRBD1 or TRBD2 (5 bases each). Germline V gene lookup returns CDR1 SGHAT and CDR2 FQNNGV. The CDR3 has 13 residues. V lost 3 bases, J lost 0 bases, and 6 bases lay in between.

The rearrangement uses TRBV5-5 and TRBJ2-3; D is unclear. Looked up from germline, CDR1 is SGHKS and CDR2 is YYEKEE (reference sequence). The CDR3 spans 15 residues. The V end lost 0 bases, the J end lost 1 base, and 9 bases lay between the germline ends. The CDR3 loop is CASSLAVLGTDTQYF. CDR3 sequence (DNA): TGTGCCAGCAGCTTGGCGGTTTTAGGCACAGATACGCAGTATTTT. Together with reference TRBV5-5 and TRBJ2-3, the CDR3 gives the full variable domain: DAGVTQSPTHLIKTRGQQVTLRCSPISGHKSVSWYQQVLGQGPQFIFQYYEKEERGRGNFPDRFSARQFPNYSSELNVNALLLGDSALYLCASSLAVLGTDTQYFGPGTRLTVL.

This chain links TRBV5-1 with TRBJ2-5; TRBD2 matches at 7 bases. J lost 2 bases, V lost 3 bases, and 10 bases had no gene match. The CDR3 sequence is 16 residues long. The germline gives CDR1 SGHRS, CDR2 YFSETQ. CDR3 region: CASSWPTAGIQETQYF. CDR3 nucleotides: TGCGCCAGCAGCTGGCCGACAGCGGGGATACAAGAGACCCAGTACTTC.

The CDR3 DNA is TGCGCCAGCAGCCGGGACAGGGAAGGGCTCGAGCAGTACTTC. Translated, it gives CASSRDREGLEQYF. This chain connects TRBV5-1 to TRBJ2-7; TRBD1 aligns across 9 bases. CDR1 and CDR2 (germline): SGHRS, YFSETQ. V was pared by 4 bases and J by 6 bases, with 8 bases of the junction left unmatched. The CDR3 extends over 14 amino acids.

The rearrangement uses TRBV7-7 and TRBJ2-3, with 8 bases matching TRBD2. The CDR3 is 16 amino acids. With 1 base clipped from V and 3 bases from J, the junction kept 6 bases outside the gene matches. Germline V CDR1 and CDR2: SSHAT, FNYEAQ (reference sequence). DNA for the CDR3: TGTGCCAGCAGCTTAGGGGGTGCTAGCGGGACAGATACGCAGTATTTT. The encoded protein is CASSLGGASGTDTQYF.

This clone was detected once. The rearrangement joins TRBV18 to TRBJ1-1, with TRBD1 identical over 11 bases. The CDR3 totals 16 residues. Trimming took 4 bases from V and 4 from J; bases not matched to a gene: 8. CDR1 KGHSH and CDR2 LQKENI come from the germline V gene. CDR3 in amino acids: CASSLKPGQGGTEAFF. CDR3 coding DNA: TGTGCCAGCTCACTCAAACCGGGACAGGGGGGCACTGAAGCTTTCTTT.

The chain is built from TRBV11-2 and TRBJ2-2; weak D call: TRBD1 (5 bases). In germline, CDR1 is SGHAT, CDR2 FQNNGV. This CDR3 comprises 17 residues. Trimming removed 1 base at V and 4 bases at J, with 16 bases between. The CDR3 here is CASSLVPRDASTGELFF. The CDR3 DNA reads as TGTGCCAGCAGCTTAGTACCCAGGGATGCGTCCACCGGGGAGCTGTTTTTT.

CDR3 coding DNA: TGTGCCAGTAGCCCAGAGCCGATCGGAAACACTGAAGCTTTCTTT. It codes for CASSPEPIGNTEAFF. The rearrangement links TRBV19 to TRBJ1-1; D not resolved. Trimming took off 6 bases at V and 2 bases at J, with 16 bases between the two ends. Germline CDR1 and CDR2: LNHDA and SQIVND (reference sequence). The CDR3 totals 15 residues.